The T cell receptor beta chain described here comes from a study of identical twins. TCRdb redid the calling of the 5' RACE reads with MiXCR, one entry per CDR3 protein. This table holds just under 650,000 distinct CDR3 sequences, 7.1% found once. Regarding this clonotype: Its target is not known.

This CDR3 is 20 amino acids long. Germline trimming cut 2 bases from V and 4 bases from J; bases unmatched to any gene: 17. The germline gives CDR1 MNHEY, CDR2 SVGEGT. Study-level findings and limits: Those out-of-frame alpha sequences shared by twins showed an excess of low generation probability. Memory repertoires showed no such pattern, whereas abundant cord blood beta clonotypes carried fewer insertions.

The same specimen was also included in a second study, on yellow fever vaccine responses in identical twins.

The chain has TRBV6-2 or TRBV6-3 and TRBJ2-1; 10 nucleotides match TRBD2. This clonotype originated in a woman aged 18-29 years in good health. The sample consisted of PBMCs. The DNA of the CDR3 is TGTGCCAGCAGTTACGCAGCGACAGTTCTAGCGGGAGTGAGTTACAATGAGCAGTTCTTC. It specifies CASSYAATVLAGVSYNEQFF.